Listed below are T cell receptor beta chains from one sample, sequenced in a study of CD4 T cells in relation to SARS-CoV-2 and coronaviruses. Profiling relied on immunoSEQ multiplex PCR, and the TCRdb table lists in-frame clones only, not all of them. The repertoire holds 60,000 or so clones, with about 95% as singletons. Sequencing input: naive CD4+ T cells from PBMCs. The receptors were gathered from a human donor in good health. Both conserved end residues are part of each CDR3. D genes are given only for firm matches. Expanded clones are given a class, and other clones once, few, many or no size at all.

>once|NA|TRBV6-6|TRBJ1-5
CASSWENQPQHF
TGTGCCAGCAGTTGGGAGAATCAGCCCCAGCATTTT
>NA|NA|TRBV28|TRBJ1-3
CASSTEHSGNTIYF
TGTGCCAGCAGCACAGAGCACTCTGGAAACACCATATATTTT
>NA|TRBD1|TRBV19|TRBJ2-2
CASSIFPPTGTRTGELFF
TGTGCCAGTAGTATCTTTCCTCCGACAGGGACCCGCACCGGGGAGCTGTTTTTT
>NA|NA|TRBV6-5|TRBJ1-1
CASSRVGDTEAFF
TGTGCCAGCAGCAGGGTTGGGGACACTGAAGCTTTCTTT
>NA|NA|TRBV3-1/TRBV3-2|TRBJ2-7
CASSHHPAGTQAYEQYF
TGTGCCAGCAGCCATCACCCGGCGGGGACACAAGCCTACGAGCAGTACTTC
>NA|NA|TRBV24-1|TRBJ1-4
CATSEPGPKGEKLFF
TGTGCCACCAGTGAACCGGGCCCTAAGGGGGAAAAACTGTTTTTT
>once|NA|TRBV24-1|TRBJ2-4
CATSATGSSGIQYF
TGTGCCACCAGTGCTACAGGGAGCTCTGGGATTCAGTACTTC
>NA|NA|TRBV24-1|TRBJ2-3
CATRDSGTDTQYF
TGTGCCACTCGGGACTCTGGCACAGATACGCAGTATTTT
>NA|NA|TRBV27|TRBJ1-2
CASSPQGQVGGYTF
TGTGCCAGCAGCCCCCAGGGGCAGGTGGGTGGCTACACCTTC
>NA|NA|TRBV27|TRBJ1-5
CASSFRGSNQPQHF
TGTGCCAGCAGTTTCAGGGGAAGCAATCAGCCCCAGCATTTT
>NA|NA|TRBV7-3|TRBJ2-3
CASSLNGDGLLGTQYF
TGTGCCAGCAGCTTAAATGGGGACGGACTACTTGGTACGCAGTATTTT
>NA|NA|TRBV4-1|TRBJ1-4
CASSRGHLLSNEKLFF
TGCGCCAGCAGCCGAGGACACCTCCTATCCAATGAAAAACTGTTTTTT
>NA|NA|TRBV5-5|TRBJ2-5
CASSLFPGETQYF
TGTGCCAGCAGCTTGTTCCCCGGAGAGACCCAGTACTTC
>NA|NA|TRBV30|TRBJ1-6
CAWRKRRGDSPLHF
TGTGCCTGGAGGAAACGCAGGGGCGATTCACCCCTCCACTTT
>NA|TRBD2|TRBV10-2|TRBJ2-1
CASSESAGGLYNEQFF
TGCGCCAGCAGTGAATCAGCGGGAGGTTTGTACAATGAGCAGTTCTTC
>NA|TRBD2|TRBV4-2|TRBJ2-1
CASSRAGGGSNEQFF
TGTGCCAGCAGCCGAGCGGGAGGGGGGAGCAATGAGCAGTTCTTC
>NA|TRBD2|TRBV5-4|TRBJ2-1
CASSLSSGHSNEQFF
TGTGCCAGCAGCTTGTCTAGCGGGCATTCAAATGAGCAGTTCTTC
>NA|TRBD2|TRBV6-4|TRBJ2-3
CASSEGAGADTQYF
TGTGCCAGCAGTGAAGGAGCGGGAGCAGATACGCAGTATTTT
>NA|NA|TRBV28|TRBJ1-1
CASSSVKNTEAFF
TGTGCCAGCAGTTCCGTAAAGAACACTGAAGCTTTCTTT
>NA|NA|TRBV28|TRBJ1-1
CASSPPQGRTEAFF
TGTGCCAGCAGCCCTCCCCAGGGTAGAACTGAAGCTTTCTTT
>NA|TRBD2|TRBV18|TRBJ2-7
CASSPRGRASPYEQYF
TGTGCCAGCTCACCACGCGGGAGGGCCTCTCCCTACGAGCAGTACTTC
>once|NA|TRBV28|TRBJ1-4
CASSLRAGEKLFF
TGTGCCAGCAGTTTAAGGGCAGGAGAAAAACTGTTTTTT
>NA|TRBD1|TRBV11-2|TRBJ1-4
CASSYDRANEKLFF
TGTGCCAGCAGCTACGACAGGGCAAATGAAAAACTGTTTTTT
>NA|NA|TRBV19|TRBJ2-7
CASSIGSHEQYF
TGTGCCAGTAGTATAGGTTCCCACGAGCAGTACTTC
>NA|NA|TRBV7-9|TRBJ1-4
CASSTKGVTNEKLFF
TGTGCCAGCAGCACGAAAGGGGTAACTAATGAAAAACTGTTTTTT
>NA|TRBD1|TRBV7-9|TRBJ1-5
CASSPPGRGGQPQHF
TGTGCCAGCAGCCCTCCCGGCAGGGGGGGTCAGCCCCAGCATTTT